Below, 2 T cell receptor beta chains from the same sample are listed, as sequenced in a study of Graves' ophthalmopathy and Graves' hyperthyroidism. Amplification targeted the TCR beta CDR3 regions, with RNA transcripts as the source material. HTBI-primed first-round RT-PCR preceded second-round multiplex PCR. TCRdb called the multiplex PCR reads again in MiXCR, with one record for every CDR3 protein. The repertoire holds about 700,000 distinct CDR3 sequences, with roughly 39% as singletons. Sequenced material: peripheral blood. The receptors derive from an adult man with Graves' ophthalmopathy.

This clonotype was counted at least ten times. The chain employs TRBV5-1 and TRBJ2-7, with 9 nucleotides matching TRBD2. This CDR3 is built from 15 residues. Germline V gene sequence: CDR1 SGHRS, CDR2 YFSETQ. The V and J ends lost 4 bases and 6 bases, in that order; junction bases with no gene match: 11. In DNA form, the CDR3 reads TGCGCCAGCAGCCCGGTTCTTAGCGGGAGAGTCGAGCAGTACTTC. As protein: CASSPVLSGRVEQYF.

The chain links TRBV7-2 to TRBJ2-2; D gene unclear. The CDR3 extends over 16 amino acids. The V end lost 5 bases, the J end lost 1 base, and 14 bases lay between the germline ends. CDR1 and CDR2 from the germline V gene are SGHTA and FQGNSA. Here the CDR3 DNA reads TGTGCCAGCAGCGTAACAGAGACTCTGAACACCGGGGAGCTGTTTTTT. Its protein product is CASSVTETLNTGELFF. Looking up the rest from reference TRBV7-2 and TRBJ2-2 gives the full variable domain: GAGVSQSPSNKVTEKGKDVELRCDPISGHTALYWYRQSLGQGLEFLIYFQGNSAPDKSGLPSDRFSAERTGGSVSTLTIQRTQQEDSAVYLCASSVTETLNTGELFFGEGSRLTVL.